The clone carrying this TCR beta chain was recorded many times. The V and J ends lost 4 bases and 7 bases respectively, with 26 bases between them. CDR3 length equals 17 residues. Germline V lookup: CDR1 SEHNR, CDR2 FQNEAQ (reference sequence). Amplification of TCR beta CDR3 regions was performed using RNA transcripts as template. First-round RT-PCR with HTBI primers amplified the TCR CDR3 region. TCRdb re-analysed the multiplex PCR reads in MiXCR, keeping a single row per CDR3 protein. The profile shows hundreds of thousands of distinct CDR3 sequences, roughly a third of them singletons. This entry comes from a study of T cells in Graves' hyperthyroidism and ophthalmopathy. Diagnostic decisions used clinical symptoms, serum thyroxine and TRAb, thyroid ultrasound and orbital computed tomography.

The chain recombines TRBV7-9 with TRBJ2-7; tentatively, D is TRBD2 (6 bases). The specimen sequenced was blood. The sequence came from a woman in her thirties or forties with Graves' hyperthyroidism. The CDR3 loop reads CASSSPAARAGLGEQYF. The CDR3 DNA reads TGTGCCAGCAGCTCCCCCGCTGCGAGGGCGGGATTGGGTGAGCAGTACTTC.